Listed below are T cell receptor beta chains from one sample, sequenced in a study of blood T cell repertoires in COVID-19. The table came from immunoSEQ multiplex PCR; TCRdb's copy has only in-frame clones and leaves some out. The data hold over 250,000 clones, with 70% to 90% observed a single time. The sequenced sample was peripheral blood. These receptors were collected from a woman between 65 and 79 years old with acute or convalescent COVID-19. Each CDR3 is given with its conserved first and last residue. The D gene is left open where the match is weak. Rows give clone size only sometimes, using once, few, many, or a class for an expanded clone.

V gene	J gene	D gene	clone size	CDR3 DNA	CDR3 protein
TRBV14	TRBJ2-7	-	-	TGTGCCAGCAGCTTTGGAGGCACCCGCACGTCCTACGAGCAGTACTTC	CASSFGGTRTSYEQYF
TRBV2	TRBJ2-1	-	-	TGTGCCAGCAAAACAGGGTCATACAGGGAGGGTGAGCAGTTCTTC	CASKTGSYREGEQFF
TRBV19	TRBJ1-3	-	-	TGTGCCAGTAGTATAGACCGACTCTCTGGAAACACCATATATTTT	CASSIDRLSGNTIYF
TRBV2	TRBJ2-5	TRBD1	-	TGTGCCAGCTGCAGGGACAGCGAAGAGACCCAGTACTTC	CASCRDSEETQYF
TRBV4-2	TRBJ2-2	TRBD1	-	TGTGCCAGCAGCCTCACCCAGCTTCTAGGAAAACGAAAGCAGGGGGCGAACACCGGGGAGCTGTTTTTT	CASSLTQLLGKRKQGANTGELFF
TRBV6-5	TRBJ1-2	-	-	TGTGCCAGCAGACAAAGACGGGAGGCGGTTTATGGCTACACCTTC	CASRQRREAVYGYTF
TRBV5-1	TRBJ2-3	TRBD2	-	TGCGCCAGCAGCCCGAGACTAGCGGAAGATACGCAGTATTTT	CASSPRLAEDTQYF
TRBV5-1	TRBJ2-3	TRBD2	-	TGCGCCAGCAGCTTGAACCCTGCTAGCGGGGTTGGAGATACGCAGTATTTT	CASSLNPASGVGDTQYF
TRBV5-8	TRBJ1-1	TRBD1	-	TGTGCCAGCAGCTGGAAGGCCGGGACAGCGAACACTGAAGCTTTCTTT	CASSWKAGTANTEAFF
TRBV7-2	TRBJ2-2	-	once	TGTGCCAGCAGCCAGGGCCCGGGTAGGATTGTAACCGGGGAGCTGTTTTTT	CASSQGPGRIVTGELFF
TRBV2	TRBJ1-1	-	-	TGTGCCAGCAGTGAAGCAGGGGTAGGTGTCACTGAAGCTTTCTTT	CASSEAGVGVTEAFF
TRBV5-4	TRBJ1-2	-	once	TGTGCCAGCAGCGGGGTGGGGAGGCATGGCTACACCTTC	CASSGVGRHGYTF
TRBV4-1	TRBJ2-7	-	once	TGCGCCAGCAGCCAAGATAGAAGCTACGAGCAGTACTTC	CASSQDRSYEQYF
TRBV3-1/TRBV3-2	TRBJ2-2	TRBD2	-	TGTGCCAGCGGACCTAGCGGGGGGGGTACCGGGGAGCTGTTTTTT	CASGPSGGGTGELFF
TRBV5-1	TRBJ1-2	TRBD1	few	TGCGCCAGCAGCTTGGGGGACAGGGTCTATGGCTACACCTTC	CASSLGDRVYGYTF
TRBV30	TRBJ2-7	TRBD1	-	TGTGCCTGGACCTCGGACAGGGGCCACGAGCAGTACTTC	CAWTSDRGHEQYF
TRBV3-1/TRBV3-2	TRBJ1-6	-	-	TGTGCCAGCAGCCAAGGGGGCCGGTTTAGCTCCTATAATTCACCCCTCCACTTT	CASSQGGRFSSYNSPLHF
TRBV5-1	TRBJ2-1	-	-	TGCGCCAGCAGCCTACTAGCATTCAATGAGCAGTTCTTC	CASSLLAFNEQFF
TRBV27	TRBJ2-3	TRBD2	-	TGTGCCAGCAGTAGGCTAGCGGGTCCGGGCGATACGCAGTATTTT	CASSRLAGPGDTQYF
TRBV12-3/TRBV12-4	TRBJ2-2	-	once	TGTGCCAGCCGGAGCCAAGTCACCGGGGAGCTGTTTTTT	CASRSQVTGELFF
TRBV5-4	TRBJ2-1	TRBD2	-	TGTGCCAGCAGCTTGCCGCGGGGGAACTACAATGAGCAGTTCTTC	CASSLPRGNYNEQFF
TRBV7-2	TRBJ1-2	-	-	TGTGCCAGCAGCTTAGCGGGAGGGGCGGCTAACTATGGCTACACCTTC	CASSLAGGAANYGYTF
TRBV10-3	TRBJ2-5	TRBD2	-	TGTGCCAGCGGACTAGCGGGGGGGAATGGGGAGACCCAGTACTTC	CASGLAGGNGETQYF
TRBV2	TRBJ1-4	TRBD1	-	TGTGCCAGCAGTGAATTCGGGACAGGGATAGAAAAACTGTTTTTT	CASSEFGTGIEKLFF
TRBV5-1	TRBJ1-2	-	-	TGCGCCAGCAGCTTGGTCACTGCCAGCCCGGGGTATGGCTACACCTTC	CASSLVTASPGYGYTF
TRBV2	TRBJ1-1	-	once	TGTGCCAGCAGGGTTCTAACTGAAGCTTTCTTT	CASRVLTEAFF
TRBV30	TRBJ2-7	-	-	TGTGCCTGGAACAGGGCCGATTCCTACGAGCAGTACTTC	CAWNRADSYEQYF
TRBV10-3	TRBJ1-2	TRBD1	few	TGTGCCATCAGTGATCGACAGGGCGAAAGCGGCTACACCTTC	CAISDRQGESGYTF
TRBV27	TRBJ2-7	TRBD1	once	TGTGCCAGCAGTTTACCAGGGGGCGAGCAGTACTTC	CASSLPGGEQYF
TRBV3-1/TRBV3-2	TRBJ1-6	-	-	TGTGCCAGCGGAGTTCGTGATAATTCACCCCTCCACTTT	CASGVRDNSPLHF
TRBV3-1/TRBV3-2	TRBJ1-4	-	-	TGTGCCAGCAACTCCCGGGCCGGGGGGGAAAAACTGTTTTTT	CASNSRAGGEKLFF
TRBV18	TRBJ1-5	TRBD1	-	TGTGCCAGCTCACCCCGGGCCGGGACAGGGGATCAGCCCCAGCATTTT	CASSPRAGTGDQPQHF
TRBV29-1	TRBJ2-3	TRBD2	-	TGCAGCGTGCGCACTAGCGGGGGTTCTGATACGCAGTATTTT	CSVRTSGGSDTQYF
TRBV6-1	TRBJ1-1	TRBD1	-	TGTGCCAGCAGTGATTCCGGACAGGGCACTGAAGCTTTCTTT	CASSDSGQGTEAFF
TRBV27	TRBJ2-1	-	once	TGTGCCAGCAGTCCCAGGGGTGAGCAGTTCTTC	CASSPRGEQFF
TRBV3-1/TRBV3-2	TRBJ1-1	-	few	TGTGCCAGCAGCCCACTACAGGGTGTCGAAGCTTTCTTT	CASSPLQGVEAFF
TRBV5-5	TRBJ2-1	TRBD2	-	TGTGCCAGCAATCCTTCGGGGGGGCTGGCGGGGGTAGGGGAGCAGTTCTTC	CASNPSGGLAGVGEQFF
TRBV11-2	TRBJ1-3	-	-	TGTGCCAGCAGCCCAGGGTTTTCTGGAAACACCATATATTTT	CASSPGFSGNTIYF